This TCR beta chain was identified in a study of blood T cell repertoires in COVID-19 (dated by TCRdb to about 2020). The study in broad terms: Collaborator samples came from the United States, Italy and Spain and covered acute and convalescent phases of COVID-19. The dataset comprised deeply sampled blood TCRbeta repertoires from subjects exposed to, actively infected with, or recovered from COVID-19. The samples were drawn from two sources: the first 160 participants of the ongoing ImmuneRACE study, and about 1,300 subjects contributed by 6 global collaborators. The repertoires were released in a freely available public database intended as a resource for research on the immune response to SARS-CoV-2. Where available, HLA class I and class II types were obtained from metadata supplied by the sample provider rather than from assay-based typing. Sample metadata almost always included a de-identified subject ID, COVID-19 status, age in years and sex. The prospective study material was composed of cDNA or gDNA derived from T cells, B-cell-depleted T cells, or PBMCs. Findings and caveats that apply to the study as a whole: Clinical and demographic metadata were provided uncurated, with the amount varying by source and participant.

About this clone: This receptor's antigen is unknown. Base qualities are not at hand, and no much larger clone is one base apart.

TCRbeta CDR3 regions were amplified from genomic DNA using the immunoSEQ Assay, a bias-controlled multiplex PCR. The study's own analysis went as follows. Nucleated cell counts per sample were estimated from amplification of reference gene primers within the assay. To quantify the absolute abundance of each unique TCRbeta CDR3 rearrangement, sequence reads were collapsed and filtered. For each sample, productive Simpson clonality was calculated as the square root of Simpson's diversity index over productive rearrangements. TCRdb mirrors the immuneACCESS table, restricted to in-frame sequences. Some clones are absent from its copies; in checked studies, under half trace to an unresolved V gene, and the reason for the others is unknown. V, J and clone size are those of that table, while D and trimming were read from the DNA. Present in this sample are 200,000 to 250,000 clones, less than 85% of which were seen just once. Approximately 1.8% of the sample comes from the top ten.

The CDR3 has 15 amino acids, counting the end cysteine and phenylalanine. Only the CDR3 part of the read is kept: 45 bases, read in frame from the first base. The germline V gene yields SNHLY for CDR1 and FYNNEI for CDR2. V is pruned by 7 bases and J by 5 bases, leaving 8 bases of the junction without a gene match. In the prospective study, participants were roughly 18 to 100 years old, resided in about two dozen geographic areas of the United States, and were enrolled through a virtual design. To assign participants to cohorts, the prospective study relied on clinical history that participants themselves reported in a screening survey and a study questionnaire. Recovered participants in ImmuneRACE Cohort 3 were defined by two consecutive negative NP/OP PCR tests, clearance by a healthcare professional, or resolution of symptoms. Each participant in the prospective study had whole blood, serum and a nasopharyngeal or oropharyngeal swab collected by mobile phlebotomists. Participants in the prospective study had the option to provide additional blood draws and questionnaires over a roughly 2-month period. Before DNA extraction, prospective study blood samples were shipped either frozen or at room temperature.

The sequenced material came from PBMCs or T cells enriched from blood (not recorded which). The rearrangement combines TRBV2 with TRBJ2-3; TRBD2 aligns with 11 central bases. This TCR was recovered from a man in his fifties or sixties who had recovered from COVID-19. The CDR3 region has the sequence CASILGLAGKDTQYF. In nucleotides, the sequence is TGTGCCAGCATCCTTGGACTAGCGGGTAAAGATACGCAGTATTTT.